The 4 T cell receptor beta chains reported below all come from one sample, sequenced in a study of T cells after yellow fever vaccination. MiXCR, applied by TCRdb to the 5' RACE reads, yields one record per CDR3 protein. This table holds about 320,000 distinct CDR3 sequences, about an eighth found once. The starting material was CD4+ T cells sorted from PBMCs, obtained 15 days after the yellow fever booster vaccination. Every receptor here comes from a young man who received the YFV17D yellow fever vaccine.

The chain links TRBV7-2 to TRBJ2-2; 7 positions match TRBD1. Germline lookup yields CDR1 SGHTA and CDR2 FQGNSA. The ends lost 1 base at V and 6 bases at J; junction bases unmatched: 8. The CDR3 covers 16 residues. CDR3 loop: CASSLGVRGQSGELFF. CDR3 nucleotides: TGTGCCAGCAGCTTAGGGGTGAGGGGGCAATCCGGGGAGCTGTTTTTT. The full variable domain, in which reference TRBV7-2 and TRBJ2-2 provide the parts outside the CDR3, is GAGVSQSPSNKVTEKGKDVELRCDPISGHTALYWYRQSLGQGLEFLIYFQGNSAPDKSGLPSDRFSAERTGGSVSTLTIQRTQQEDSAVYLCASSLGVRGQSGELFFGEGSRLTVL.

This clonotype was observed a few times. The CDR3 nucleotides are TGTGCCAGCAGTGAGATGGGGGGCTGGGTGGACGAGCAGTACGTC. Its protein product is CASSEMGGWVDEQYV. This chain uses TRBV6-1 with TRBJ2-7; TRBD1 or TRBD2 may be the D gene (6 bases each). Trimming pared 3 bases from V and 5 bases from J, leaving 17 bases between. The germline V gene has CDR1 MNHNS and CDR2 SASEGT. CDR3 size: 15 residues.

The chain couples TRBV6-1 to TRBJ2-7; D possibly matches TRBD1 or TRBD2 (5 bases each). Germline V lookup: CDR1 MNHNS, CDR2 SASEGT. Trimming shortened V by 5 bases and J by 0 bases, and 14 bases separated the two germline ends. This CDR3 is built from 15 residues. CDR3 sequence (DNA): TGTGCCAGCAGTCGGGACCGCCTTTCCTCCTACGAGCAGTACGTC. Translating gives CASSRDRLSSYEQYV.

This clonotype was observed a handful of times. The DNA for the CDR3 is TGTGCCAGCAGTTTAGCCAGGGCCCAGCCCCAGCATTTT. Translated, it gives CASSLARAQPQHF. The V and J genes are TRBV12-3 or TRBV12-4 and TRBJ1-5; weak D call: TRBD1 (5 bases). V was trimmed by 0 bases and J by 7 bases, leaving 7 bases between them. The CDR3 runs 13 residues.